The subject of this entry is one TCR beta chain. Seattle patients were enrolled during active infection and followed longitudinally. The CDR3 consists of 16 residues. Sequencing was performed with immunoSEQ multiplex PCR; in TCRdb, only in-frame clones are kept and a portion is missing. The repertoire holds 120,000 to 150,000 clones, roughly nine tenths seen once, with under 3% in the top ten. The data were obtained in a study of blood T cell repertoires in COVID-19. Study as a whole: Specimens from acute and convalescent COVID-19 originated in the United States, Italy and Spain. The cDNA or gDNA used as material had been derived from T cells, B-cell-depleted T cells, or PBMCs.

The sequenced material came from peripheral blood. The J gene is TRBJ2-5, the V gene TRBV21-1; the table gives TRBD2 as D, unverified against the DNA. TRBV21-1 is flagged as a pseudogene. The receptor comes from a human donor with COVID-19, enrolled during active disease. The donor label of this sample is uncertain. The CDR3 DNA sequence: TGTGCCAGCAGCAAAGGTCGGGGGGCGTGTTTGGAGACCCAGTACTTC. Its translation is CASSKGRGACLETQYF.